Listed below are T cell receptor beta chains from one sample, sequenced in a study of blood T cell repertoires in COVID-19. The protocol was immunoSEQ multiplex PCR, while the TCRdb copy is restricted to in-frame clones and leaves out a portion. The table lists about 310,000 clones, 87% of them singletons. Sequenced: peripheral blood. These receptors were collected from a woman between 45 and 60 years old who had recovered from COVID-19. CDR3s include the opening cysteine and the closing phenylalanine or tryptophan. Fields, in order: V gene, J gene, CDR3 protein.

TRBV12-3/TRBV12-4,TRBJ2-2,CASSLRIGELFF
TRBV10-3,TRBJ1-3,CAISESRQGRNTIYF
TRBV16,TRBJ2-1,CASSHRTGVTYNEQFF
TRBV28,TRBJ1-3,CASSSGQTAGNTIYF
TRBV6-5,TRBJ1-2,CASRDTYGYTF
TRBV2,TRBJ1-5,CASRRDSYSNQPQHF
TRBV4-3,TRBJ1-1,CASSQASGFTEAFF
TRBV19,TRBJ1-1,CASRIGDRVGEAFF
TRBV5-4,TRBJ2-3,CASSLDAGPTDTQYF
TRBV30,TRBJ1-1,CAWARNLGTEAFF
TRBV30,TRBJ1-5,CAWSRSLQDSNQPQHF
TRBV6-6,TRBJ1-2,CASTILGGYGYTF
TRBV28,TRBJ1-4,CACGRAREKLFF
TRBV14,TRBJ2-1,CASSPTSGGVQFF
TRBV11-2,TRBJ2-5,CASSLGGYQETQYF
TRBV4-1,TRBJ2-3,CASSQHFPKRGDTDTQYF
TRBV6-4,TRBJ1-6,CASSWGLDALYRNSPLHF
TRBV9,TRBJ2-1,CASSVPSGNNEQFF
TRBV29-1,TRBJ1-2,CSVEASWRGGYGYTF
TRBV3-1/TRBV3-2,TRBJ1-2,CASSLTGSYGYTF
TRBV11-2,TRBJ2-1,CASSSGQGLYGEQFF
TRBV7-3,TRBJ2-3,CASSLDMDTQYF
TRBV24-1,TRBJ2-5,CATSDSRELYQETQYF
TRBV4-1,TRBJ2-5,CASSQSLLAGGETQYF
TRBV7-8,TRBJ2-7,CASSLVMPGVSSYEQYF